These 2 T cell receptor beta chains were all obtained from the same sample, sequenced in a study of tumor and adjacent non-tumor tissue in lung cancer. RNA was extracted from bulk tissue without any cell sorting. The normal lung tissue was taken more than 3 cm from the tumor edge. A modified ARM-PCR protocol with three rounds of nested PCR amplified TCRbeta. TCRdb passed the multiplex PCR reads through MiXCR, listing each CDR3 protein once. The sample yields more than 85,000 distinct CDR3 sequences, roughly two thirds seen once. The sample consisted of distant non-tumor lung tissue. Receptor source: a man aged 30-40 years with non-small cell lung cancer.

To note about this clonotype: With a much larger clone just one base away, this may be a read error. The CDR3 nucleotides read TGCAGTGCTAGAGAGGGCGGAGGCAGTGTCACCGGGGAGCTGTTTTTT. This translates into CSAREGGGSVTGELFF. The J gene is TRBJ2-2, the V gene TRBV20-1, with D perhaps TRBD2 (5 bases). Trimming stripped 0 bases from V and 4 bases from J, with 15 bases between. The germline V gene has CDR1 DFQATT and CDR2 SNEGSKA (reference sequence). The CDR3 loop spans 16 amino acids.

Worth noting for this clonotype: At one end the junction does not follow the germline gene, possibly because of a read error. The chain carries TRBV4-2 and TRBJ1-4; no clear D. The germline V gene encodes CDR1 LGHNA and CDR2 YNFKEQ. The CDR3 sequence is 15 residues long. In DNA form, the CDR3 reads TGTGCCAGCAACCAAGCTCGAACCGCTAATGAAAGACTGTTTTTT. It codes for CASNQARTANERLFF.